The clone carrying this T cell receptor beta chain was seen more than once but under ten times. The target antigen is unknown. The sample is drawn from a study of response to subunit inactivated influenza vaccine. The CDR3 has 18 residues. V gave up 5 bases and J gave up 3 bases, with 26 bases separating them. Germline-derived CDR1 and CDR2 are MNHNS and SASEGT. Study observations and caveats: With each seasonal influenza vaccination, the authors suggested, few new T cells are recruited.

TCRdb re-derived calls from the RT-PCR reads in MiXCR, one entry per CDR3 protein. Seen here are under 200,000 distinct CDR3 sequences, approximately 11% observed once, and the top ten hold 9.5% to 15%. The chain joins TRBV6-1 to TRBJ2-7; possibly TRBD2 for D (5 bases). The sequence came from a man aged 45-65 years who received an inactivated influenza vaccine. The sequences come from non-naive T cells sorted from PBMCs, collected about 40 days after vaccination. CDR3 region: CASSQAHPGFGLDYEQYF. DNA of the CDR3: TGTGCCAGCAGTCAGGCCCATCCCGGGTTTGGACTCGACTACGAGCAGTACTTC.